A single sample gave rise to the 3 T cell receptor beta chains below, sequenced in a study of cytomegalovirus exposure and HLA in healthy donors. Researchers ran the PCR with 60 Vbeta and 13 Jbeta primers. Profiled with immunoSEQ multiplex PCR; TCRdb holds only in-frame clones, not every one. The data contain 140,000 or so clones, more than 60% of them singletons. The sample was PBMCs. These receptors came from a woman aged 55-70 years in good health and CMV-seronegative.

The chain uses TRBV7-2 and TRBJ1-2, with TRBD1 matching 7 bases. The V gene's germline CDR1 is SGHTA and CDR2 FQGNSA. The CDR3 contains 14 residues. With V trimmed by 0 bases and J by 4 bases, 2 bases remained unmatched. In DNA, the CDR3 is TGTGCCAGCAGCTTAGCGACAGGGAGCTATGGCTACACCTTC. Its protein is CASSLATGSYGYTF.

The V and J genes are TRBV19 and TRBJ2-3; 7 positions match TRBD2. J was trimmed by 0 bases and V by 7 bases; bases with no gene match: 19. This CDR3 comprises 19 residues. Germline V lookup: CDR1 LNHDA, CDR2 SQIVND (reference sequence). The CDR3 sequence: CASKDGGLRGSLSTDTQYF. CDR3 DNA: TGTGCCAGTAAGGACGGAGGGTTGCGGGGGAGTCTTAGCACAGATACGCAGTATTTT.

The V and J genes are TRBV28 and TRBJ1-2; perhaps TRBD1 as D (6 bases). The CDR3 runs 14 residues. CDR1 and CDR2 (germline): MDHEN, SYDVKM. The germline V and J ends were trimmed by 2 bases and 3 bases, with 10 bases remaining between them. The CDR3: CASSLPPGDYGYTF. In DNA, the CDR3 is TGTGCCAGCAGTTTACCCCCAGGGGACTATGGCTACACCTTC.